Listed here are 24 T cell receptor beta chains from one sample, sequenced in a study of shared clonotypes between healthy human individuals. TCRdb's copy holds only in-frame clones and misses some; the assay was immunoSEQ multiplex PCR. The sample lists around 510,000 clones; approximately 94% were seen once. The sequenced sample was naive CD4+ T cells sorted from blood. Subset reported: CD45RA+ positively selected. These receptors were collected from a woman in her 30s in good health.

The CDR3 spells CASSLSYTDTQYF. The CDR3 DNA reads as TGTGCCAGCAGTCTCAGTTACACAGATACGCAGTATTTT. The chain uses TRBV28 and TRBJ2-3; D is uncertain. V was pared by 5 bases and J by 2 bases, with 8 bases between. The CDR3 sequence is 13 residues long. Germline lookup yields CDR1 MDHEN and CDR2 SYDVKM.

V usage is TRBV28 and J usage is TRBJ1-1; D perhaps matches TRBD1 (6 bases). Trimming cost V 5 bases and J 7 bases, with 14 bases left between them. Germline CDR1 MDHEN, CDR2 SYDVKM. The CDR3 totals 13 residues. The CDR3 DNA is TGTGCCAGCAGTAGGGGGGGTGCCCGTGAAGCTTTCTTT. The encoded protein is CASSRGGAREAFF.

CDR3 bases: TGTGCCAGCAGCTTAGTTCGACTCGAGCAGTACTTC. This encodes CASSLVRLEQYF. The J gene is TRBJ2-7, the V gene TRBV11-2; D unclear. The CDR3 consists of 12 residues. Germline values: CDR1 SGHAT, CDR2 FQNNGV. V was shortened by 1 base and J by 6 bases, with 7 bases between the two germline ends.

This rearrangement joins TRBV19 to TRBJ2-7; D unresolved. Trimming shortened V by 5 bases and J by 4 bases, and 6 bases separated the two germline ends. Germline CDR1 and CDR2: LNHDA and SQIVND (reference sequence). The CDR3 has 11 residues. In DNA, the CDR3 is TGTGCCAGTAGTGATCTATACGAGCAGTACTTC. It specifies CASSDLYEQYF.

V usage is TRBV7-9 and J usage is TRBJ1-3; 8 positions agree with TRBD1. The CDR3 is 16 amino acids. With 0 bases clipped from V and 4 bases from J, the junction kept 5 bases outside the gene matches. The V gene's germline CDR1 is SEHNR and CDR2 FQNEAQ (reference sequence). The CDR3 sequence is CASSLAGQGGGNTIYF. As DNA, the CDR3 is TGTGCCAGCAGCTTAGCTGGACAGGGAGGGGGAAACACCATATATTTT.

This chain uses TRBV5-1 with TRBJ2-5, with unresolved D. CDR1 SGHRS and CDR2 YFSETQ come from the germline V gene. This CDR3 contains 13 residues. V lost 0 bases and J 5 bases, leaving 8 bases between the germline ends. The CDR3 bases are TGCGCCAGCAGCTTGGATGGCTTGGAGACCCAGTACTTC. The encoded protein is CASSLDGLETQYF.

The J gene is TRBJ1-3, the V gene TRBV21-1; the table's D call of TRBD1 was not tested on the DNA. TRBV21-1 has pseudogene status. This CDR3 region has 14 residues. The CDR3 region is CASMGRVTGNTIYF. CDR3 coding DNA: TGTGCCAGCATGGGCAGGGTAACTGGAAACACCATATATTTT.

The chain is built from TRBV28 and TRBJ2-1; D remains ambiguous. Germline V gene data show CDR1 as MDHEN and CDR2 as SYDVKM. The ends were cut back, 9 bases at V and 9 bases at J, with 12 bases in the middle. This CDR3 has 11 amino acids. The chain's CDR3 is CASIKLGEQFF. CDR3 sequence (DNA): TGTGCCAGTATTAAGTTGGGTGAGCAGTTCTTC.

About this clone: Different DNA sequences within this sample yield the same CDR3. The chain combines TRBV6-5 with TRBJ2-7, with 13 bases identical to TRBD2. The CDR3 consists of 15 residues. Trimming at V came to 2 bases and at J to 3 bases, leaving 1 base not matched to a gene. CDR1 MNHEY and CDR2 SVGAGI come from the germline V gene. CDR3 nucleotide sequence: TGTGCCAGCAGTTACGGGACTAGCGGGAACTACGAGCAGTACTTC. Protein product: CASSYGTSGNYEQYF.

The chain recombines TRBV5-1 with TRBJ1-2; TRBD1 matches at 8 bases. The V gene's germline CDR1 is SGHRS and CDR2 YFSETQ. V was pared by 0 bases and J by 4 bases, with 8 bases of the junction left unmatched. CDR3 length: 16 amino acids. DNA for the CDR3: TGCGCCAGCAGCTTGGCCTCAGGGGGCGCTGGCTATGGCTACACCTTC. Translation gives CASSLASGGAGYGYTF.

In its sample, this clone was seen a few times. This sequence joins TRBV13 and TRBJ1-1, with unresolved D. The CDR3 sequence is 15 residues long. Germline loops: CDR1 PRHDT, CDR2 FYEKMQ (reference sequence). V gave up 1 base and J gave up 4 bases, with 13 bases separating them. CDR3 DNA: TGTGCCAGCAGCTTAGCAGGCGCTGGGGTCACTGAAGCTTTCTTT. The encoded protein is CASSLAGAGVTEAFF.

CDR3 amino acids: CASSLRHGNGGKTYNEQFF. The CDR3 nucleotides read TGTGCCAGCAGCCTAAGGCATGGCAACGGCGGGAAAACGTACAATGAGCAGTTCTTC. The chain carries TRBV5-6 and TRBJ2-1; possibly TRBD2 for D (6 bases). The CDR3 runs 19 residues. The germline gives CDR1 SGHDT, CDR2 YYEEEE. The germline V and J ends were trimmed by 4 bases and 4 bases, with 27 bases remaining between them. The entire variable domain, with the rest obtained from reference TRBV5-6 and TRBJ2-1, is as follows: DAGVTQSPTHLIKTRGQQVTLRCSPKSGHDTVSWYQQALGQGPQFIFQYYEEEERQRGNFPDRFSGHQFPNYSSELNVNALLLGDSALYLCASSLRHGNGGKTYNEQFFGPGTRLTVL.

This clone was observed once. V usage is TRBV4-1 and J usage is TRBJ2-7; a possible D gene is TRBD1 (5 bases). V shed 0 bases and J shed 3 bases, with 15 bases lying between them. The CDR3 is 16 residues long. The germline V gene encodes CDR1 MGHRA and CDR2 YSYEKL. The CDR3 DNA follows: TGCGCCAGCAGCCAAGAACGACAGTATTACCGCTACGAGCAGTACTTC. The encoded protein is CASSQERQYYRYEQYF.

The chain combines TRBV7-8 with TRBJ1-3, with 7 bases that match TRBD1. The CDR3 has 15 amino acids. Trimming at V came to 1 base and at J to 7 bases, leaving 7 bases not matched to a gene. Per germline, CDR1 SGHVS and CDR2 FQNEAQ. For the CDR3, the DNA is TGTGCCAGCAGCTTAGGACAGGGCGTTTACAACACCATATATTTT. Translation gives CASSLGQGVYNTIYF.

The rearrangement links TRBV7-9 to TRBJ1-1, with D unresolved. The CDR3 sequence is 13 residues long. Trimming took 5 bases from V and 7 from J, leaving 14 bases between them. CDR1 is SEHNR and CDR2 is FQNEAQ in the germline V gene (reference sequence). CDR3 protein: CASSLTASGEAFF. The CDR3 nucleotides read TGTGCCAGCAGCCTAACGGCCAGCGGTGAAGCTTTCTTT. The full variable domain, its missing parts supplied by reference TRBV7-9 and TRBJ1-1, is DTGVSQNPRHKITKRGQNVTFRCDPISEHNRLYWYRQTLGQGPEFLTYFQNEAQLEKSRLLSDRFSAERPKGSFSTLEIQRTEQGDSAMYLCASSLTASGEAFFGQGTRLTVV.

The CDR3 DNA reads as TGCAGCGTTGTTTGGGGGTCGGGAAACACCATATATTTT. Residues: CSVVWGSGNTIYF. The V and J genes are TRBV29-1 and TRBJ1-3; TRBD1 is a possible D gene (5 bases). The CDR3 is 13 amino acids. Trimming removed 4 bases at V and 4 bases at J, with 11 bases between. Germline assignment: CDR1 SQVTM and CDR2 ANQGSEA.

The chain joins TRBV10-2 to TRBJ2-7, with D possibly matching TRBD1 (5 bases). Germline V lookup: CDR1 WSHSY, CDR2 SAAADI. V gave up 4 bases and J gave up 3 bases, with 10 bases separating them. The CDR3 has 13 amino acids. The CDR3 DNA is TGCGCCAGCAGTGGTCAGGACAACTACGAGCAGTACTTC. It yields the protein CASSGQDNYEQYF.

The chain links TRBV29-1 to TRBJ2-2; D gene uncertain. V dropped 8 bases and J dropped 3 bases, with 13 bases sitting between them. From germline, CDR1 is SQVTM and CDR2 ANQGSEA. This CDR3 spans 13 amino acids. The CDR3 DNA sequence: TGCAGCTCGATGTCCGTTCACACCGGGGAGCTGTTTTTT. This codes for CSSMSVHTGELFF.

This clone was observed once. J is TRBJ2-7 and V is TRBV5-1, with D perhaps TRBD1 or TRBD2 (5 bases each). The CDR3 extends over 15 amino acids. V gave up 2 bases and J gave up 2 bases, with 14 bases separating them. Germline CDR1 SGHRS, CDR2 YFSETQ. CDR3 coding DNA: TGCGCCAGCAGCTTCACTCCGGGACGGACCTACGAGCAGTACTTC. It codes for CASSFTPGRTYEQYF.

In its sample, this clone was seen once. The chain recombines TRBV6-6 with TRBJ1-3; no firm D call. This CDR3 contains 11 residues. Germline lookup yields CDR1 MNHNY and CDR2 SVGAGI (reference sequence). The ends were cut back, 8 bases at V and 2 bases at J, with 4 bases in the middle. The CDR3: CASGAGNTIYF. CDR3 bases: TGTGCCAGCGGGGCTGGAAACACCATATATTTT.

The rearrangement uses TRBV28 and TRBJ2-7; D is uncertain. CDR3 length: 11 amino acids. With 7 bases removed from V and 8 bases from J, the gap between germline ends came to 12 bases. The germline V gene has CDR1 MDHEN and CDR2 SYDVKM. The DNA for the CDR3 is TGTGCCAGCACAAGCCCTACCCAGCAGTACTTC. This sequence encodes CASTSPTQQYF.

This rearrangement joins TRBV28 to TRBJ2-5; tentative D call: TRBD2 (6 bases). The J call may be wrong; the DNA end is better matched by TRBJ2-7. CDR1 and CDR2 from the germline V gene are MDHEN and SYDVKM. The CDR3 has 14 residues. The CDR3, as DNA: TGTGCCAGCAGCCGGGACTTGCCCCCCTACGAGCAGTACTTC. Protein: CASSRDLPPYEQYF.

The V call is TRBV28, the J call TRBJ2-1; D is unclear. The V end lost 4 bases, the J end lost 0 bases, and 13 bases lay between the germline ends. The germline CDR1 and CDR2 sequences are MDHEN and SYDVKM. There are 16 residues in the CDR3. The CDR3 spells CASSSETTGSYNEQFF. DNA for the CDR3: TGTGCCAGCAGTTCGGAAACGACTGGCTCCTACAATGAGCAGTTCTTC.

This clone was observed once. This rearrangement joins TRBV29-1 to TRBJ2-7; TRBD2 might be the D (6 bases). From germline, CDR1 is SQVTM and CDR2 ANQGSEA. CDR3 length: 14 amino acids. Trimming removed 7 bases from V and 1 base from J, with 17 bases in between. The DNA of the CDR3 is TGCAGCGCCGGTAGGACGGGGACTTCCTACGAGCAGTACTTC. Encoded protein: CSAGRTGTSYEQYF.